These 15 T cell receptor beta chains were all obtained from the same sample, sequenced in a study of blood T cell repertoires in COVID-19. Clones were read by immunoSEQ multiplex PCR, and TCRdb kept only the in-frame ones, dropping some. Of 160,000 or so clones in the sample, 78% are singletons; the top ten hold roughly 14%. Sequenced: peripheral blood. These receptors came from a woman of 80 years or more with acute or convalescent COVID-19.

This clone was counted only a few times. The chain uses TRBV4-2 and TRBJ1-2; D is uncertain. This CDR3 is built from 12 residues. Trimming pared 4 bases from V and 5 bases from J, leaving 8 bases between. Germline CDR1 LGHNA, CDR2 YNFKEQ. In DNA, the CDR3 is TGTGCCAGCAGCCTCAACTCATATGGCTACACCTTC. Its protein product is CASSLNSYGYTF.

This clone was detected only once. This chain connects TRBV5-1 to TRBJ1-2, with TRBD1 identical over 7 bases. The CDR3 is 14 amino acids. Unmatched junction bases numbered 12, after V lost 5 bases and J lost 8 bases. The germline V gene has CDR1 SGHRS and CDR2 YFSETQ. The CDR3 sequence is CASRALRQGGGYTF. The CDR3, as DNA: TGCGCCAGCAGAGCCCTAAGACAGGGCGGAGGCTACACCTTC.

J is TRBJ1-3 and V is TRBV7-8; D uncertain. The V gene lost 0 bases and the J gene lost 2 bases, with 8 bases spanning the gap. From germline, CDR1 is SGHVS and CDR2 FQNEAQ. CDR3 length: 15 residues. CDR3 nucleotides: TGTGCCAGCAGCTTAGCCGGGATCACTGGAAACACCATATATTTT. It encodes CASSLAGITGNTIYF.

Concerning this clone itself: Other DNA sequences of this sample code for an identical CDR3. V and J are TRBV5-1 and TRBJ1-5; 8 nucleotides line up with TRBD1. V trimming: 4 bases; J trimming: 0 bases; junction bases outside the gene matches: 3. The germline V gene has CDR1 SGHRS and CDR2 YFSETQ. The CDR3 loop spans 15 amino acids. CDR3 sequence reads: CASSRTGSSNQPQHF. The CDR3 nucleotides read TGCGCCAGCAGCAGGACAGGGAGTAGCAATCAGCCCCAGCATTTT.

V usage is TRBV11-2 and J usage is TRBJ2-2, with a weak D call TRBD2 (7 bases). CDR1 and CDR2 from the germline V gene are SGHAT and FQNNGV. CDR3 length equals 17 residues. The V end lost 5 bases, the J end lost 5 bases, and 21 bases lay between the germline ends. The CDR3 DNA follows: TGTGCCAGCAGCCGCCGGAGGGGGGGGCGGGCGACCGGGGAGCTGTTTTTT. Amino acids: CASSRRRGGRATGELFF.

The chain joins TRBV18 to TRBJ1-5, with D possibly matching TRBD1 (6 bases). Germline CDR1 is KGHSH and CDR2 is LQKENI. Trimming took 4 bases from V and 8 from J, leaving 15 bases between them. There are 14 residues in the CDR3. The CDR3 spells CASSLGGGGKPQHF. Here the CDR3 DNA reads TGTGCCAGCTCACTCGGAGGGGGGGGCAAGCCCCAGCATTTT. Variable domain in full (rest from reference TRBV18 and TRBJ1-5): NAGVMQNPRHLVRRRGQEARLRCSPMKGHSHVYWYRQLPEEGLKFMVYLQKENIIDESGMPKERFSAEFPKEGPSILRIQQVVRGDSAAYFCASSLGGGGKPQHFGDGTRLSIL.

J is TRBJ1-1 and V is TRBV28; 11 bases are a match to TRBD1. Germline values: CDR1 MDHEN, CDR2 SYDVKM. Germline trimming cut 2 bases from V and 6 bases from J; bases unmatched to any gene: 14. CDR3 length equals 18 residues. This chain's CDR3 is CASSLTGQGAFPNAEAFF. CDR3 in DNA: TGTGCCAGCAGTTTAACCGGACAGGGGGCTTTCCCCAACGCTGAAGCTTTCTTT.

The chain combines TRBV5-4 with TRBJ2-2, with TRBD2 matching over 11 bases. Per the germline V gene, CDR1 is SGHNT and CDR2 is YYREEE (reference sequence). There are 16 residues in the CDR3. The V and J ends lost 4 bases and 4 bases, in that order; junction bases with no gene match: 6. CDR3 sequence reads: CASSRAGLAVTGELFF. The CDR3 DNA follows: TGTGCCAGCAGCCGTGCGGGACTAGCGGTCACCGGGGAGCTGTTTTTT. The variable domain in full, completed from reference TRBV5-4 and TRBJ2-2, reads ETGVTQSPTHLIKTRGQQVTLRCSSQSGHNTVSWYQQALGQGPQFIFQYYREEENGRGNFPPRFSGLQFPNYSSELNVNALELDDSALYLCASSRAGLAVTGELFFGEGSRLTVL.

The rearrangement links TRBV6-5 to TRBJ1-5, with 8 bases lining up with TRBD1. V dropped 6 bases and J dropped 3; count of bases not matched to a gene: 4. This CDR3 comprises 14 residues. Germline V lookup: CDR1 MNHEY, CDR2 SVGAGI. CDR3 amino acids: CASSLTGVNQPQHF. The CDR3, as DNA: TGTGCCAGCAGCCTGACAGGGGTCAATCAGCCCCAGCATTTT.

This clone was seen a single time. The rearrangement joins TRBV6-2 or TRBV6-3 to TRBJ1-2; D uncertain. The V gene lost 6 bases and the J gene lost 4 bases, with 9 bases spanning the gap. From germline, CDR1 is MNHEY and CDR2 SVGEGT. This CDR3 is 12 amino acids long. The CDR3: CASSRDIYGYTF. In DNA, the CDR3 is TGTGCCAGCAGCCGAGACATCTATGGCTACACCTTC.

V usage is TRBV7-6 and J usage is TRBJ2-7; a possible D gene is TRBD2 (6 bases). This CDR3 has 15 residues. V lost 4 bases to trimming and J lost 2 bases, with 15 bases between them. Per germline, CDR1 SGHVS and CDR2 FNYEAQ. The DNA for the CDR3 is TGTGCCAGCAGCTCTAGGACGGGGGAGGCCTACGAGCAGTACTTC. This gives the protein CASSSRTGEAYEQYF. Full variable domain (outside the CDR3, taken from reference TRBV7-6 and TRBJ2-7): GAGVSQSPRYKVTKRGQDVALRCDPISGHVSLYWYRQALGQGPEFLTYFNYEAQQDKSGLPNDRFSAERPEGSISTLTIQRTEQRDSAMYRCASSSRTGEAYEQYFGPGTRLTVT.

V usage is TRBV4-1 and J usage is TRBJ1-5; 8 bases line up with TRBD1. The length of the CDR3 is 16 residues. V lost 3 bases, J lost 4 bases, and 8 bases stayed unmatched. Germline V lookup: CDR1 MGHRA, CDR2 YSYEKL. Written as DNA, the CDR3 is TGCGCCAGCAGCCACCCTGACAGGGGCGGGAATCAGCCCCAGCATTTT. Amino acids: CASSHPDRGGNQPQHF.

Comments on this clone: Other DNA sequences in the same sample also yield this CDR3. J is TRBJ1-2 and V is TRBV6-5; TRBD1 aligns across 8 bases. The V gene's germline CDR1 is MNHEY and CDR2 SVGAGI. V lost 0 bases and J lost 4; bases outside the gene matches: 4. This CDR3 has 15 residues. The CDR3 reads CASSYSGQGGYGYTF. The CDR3, as DNA: TGTGCCAGCAGTTACTCCGGACAGGGAGGCTATGGCTACACCTTC.

This rearrangement joins TRBV18 to TRBJ2-3; the match to TRBD2 covers 9 bases. The CDR3 runs 16 residues. Looked up from germline, CDR1 is KGHSH and CDR2 is LQKENI. The ends lost 3 bases at V and 3 bases at J; junction bases unmatched: 7. The CDR3 DNA reads TGTGCCAGCTCACCCACCTCGCGGGGGGGTACAGATACGCAGTATTTT. It yields the protein CASSPTSRGGTDTQYF.

The chain is built from TRBV10-3 and TRBJ1-1, with 9 nucleotides matching TRBD1. Germline V CDR1 and CDR2: ENHRY, SYGVKD. CDR3 size: 15 residues. V dropped 0 bases and J dropped 1; count of bases not matched to a gene: 0. CDR3 sequence: CAISESGQGNTEAFF. CDR3 nucleotide sequence: TGTGCCATCAGTGAGTCGGGACAGGGGAACACTGAAGCTTTCTTT.